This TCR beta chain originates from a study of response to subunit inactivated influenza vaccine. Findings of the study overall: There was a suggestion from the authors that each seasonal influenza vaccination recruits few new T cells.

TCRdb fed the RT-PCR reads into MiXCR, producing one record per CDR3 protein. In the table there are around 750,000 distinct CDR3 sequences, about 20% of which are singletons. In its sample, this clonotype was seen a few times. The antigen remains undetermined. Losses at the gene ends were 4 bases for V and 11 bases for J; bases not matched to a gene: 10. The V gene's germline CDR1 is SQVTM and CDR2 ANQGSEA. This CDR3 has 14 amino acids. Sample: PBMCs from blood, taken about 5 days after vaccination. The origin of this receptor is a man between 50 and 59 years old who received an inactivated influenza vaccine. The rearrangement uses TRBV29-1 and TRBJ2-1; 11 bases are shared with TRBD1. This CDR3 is CSVAGQGAPVQQFF. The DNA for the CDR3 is TGCAGCGTTGCTGGACAGGGGGCGCCGGTCCAGCAGTTCTTC.